These 17 T cell receptor beta chains share one sample of origin, sequenced in a study of cytomegalovirus exposure and HLA in healthy donors (dated by TCRdb to about 2017). The library was built by means of the immunoSEQ multiplex PCR assay. For the multiplex PCR, a mixture combining 60 forward primers for TCR Vbeta segments and 13 reverse primers for TCR Jbeta segments was used. TCRdb obtained this table from immuneACCESS and retained in-frame rearrangements with V and J assigned. These tables miss some clones; where compared with another copy, unresolved V genes account for less than half of the shortfall, and the remainder is unexplained. A total of 100,000 to 150,000 clones appear in this sample, approximately 78% of them only once. The ten largest clonotypes hold 9.5% to 13% of the sample. Sample: PBMCs. The origin of the receptors is a man in his thirties or forties in good health and CMV-seropositive.

This clone was detected once. One junction end does not reproduce the germline sequence, and a read error may be involved. The chain has TRBV11-2 and TRBJ2-1; tentatively, D is TRBD2 (6 bases). This CDR3 has 11 residues. From germline, CDR1 is SGHAT and CDR2 FQNNGV. The CDR3 region has the DNA TGTGCCAGCAGGAAGGAGGGCCTTAGGCTCTTC. Translating it yields CASRKEGLRLF.

The chain employs TRBV19 and TRBJ2-2, with 10 bases lining up with TRBD1. CDR1 LNHDA and CDR2 SQIVND come from the germline V gene (reference sequence). The CDR3 spans 17 residues. V was pared by 3 bases and J by 6 bases, with 10 bases of the junction left unmatched. The CDR3 DNA reads TGTGCCAGTAGTATGCCCACCGGGACAGGGGTTTCCGGGGAGCTGTTTTTT. Encoded protein: CASSMPTGTGVSGELFF.

V gene TRBV6-6 combines with J gene TRBJ1-4, with 8 bases fitting TRBD1. The germline gives CDR1 MNHNY, CDR2 SVGAGI (reference sequence). The V segment lost 5 bases and the J segment 7 bases; nucleotides outside the gene matches: 3. The CDR3 extends over 13 amino acids. The chain's CDR3 is CASSGTGGEKLFF. The CDR3 nucleotides read TGTGCCAGCAGTGGGACAGGAGGTGAAAAACTGTTTTTT.

This clone occurred once. The chain combines TRBV12-5 with TRBJ1-3, with TRBD1 as a possible D gene (5 bases). Deletions cut 11 bases from V and 8 bases from J, with 16 bases between. This CDR3 comprises 12 residues. The V gene's germline CDR1 is LGHNT and CDR2 FRNRAP. The CDR3 loop reads CARGRNGDTIYF. The DNA of the CDR3 is TGTGCTCGGGGGAGAAACGGGGACACCATATATTTT.

The chain uses TRBV6-4 and TRBJ2-6, with a possible D match to TRBD1 (5 bases). The CDR3 spans 15 residues. The germline V gene has CDR1 MRHNA and CDR2 SNTAGT. V was cut by 2 bases and J by 2 bases, with 7 bases left in between. The CDR3 nucleotides are TGTGCCAGCAGTGACGGGGCTCCTGGGGCCAACGTCCTGACTTTC. It specifies CASSDGAPGANVLTF.

This clone was counted between two and nine times. J is TRBJ2-1 and V is TRBV10-1; TRBD1 agrees at 7 bases. Germline V CDR1 and CDR2: WNHNN, SYGVQD (reference sequence). Germline trimming cut 6 bases from V and 12 bases from J; bases unmatched to any gene: 20. This CDR3 is 16 amino acids long. DNA of the CDR3: TGCGCCAGCAGCTCCGATTCCCCAGGGTTTAGGGGGCCGCAGTTCTTC. This translates into CASSSDSPGFRGPQFF.

This clone is a singleton in its sample. The chain couples TRBV6-5 to TRBJ1-2; 10 nucleotides line up with TRBD1. The CDR3 totals 12 residues. Germline V gene lookup returns CDR1 MNHEY and CDR2 SVGAGI. V lost 4 bases to trimming and J lost 7 bases; unmatched junction nucleotides: 0. CDR3 sequence (DNA): TGTGCCAGCAGTTGGGACAGGGGTGGCTACACCTTC. Its protein is CASSWDRGGYTF.

This clone came up a few times. V is TRBV7-2 and J is TRBJ1-2; 11 nucleotides align to TRBD1. Germline lookup yields CDR1 SGHTA and CDR2 FQGNSA. The CDR3 extends over 16 amino acids. V was pared by 6 bases and J by 8 bases, with 14 bases of the junction left unmatched. The CDR3 sequence is CASSPNTPGTGGGYTF. The CDR3 nucleotides are TGTGCCAGCAGTCCTAATACCCCCGGGACAGGGGGAGGCTACACCTTC.

The chain uses TRBV5-6 and TRBJ2-1, with TRBD2 as a possible D gene (6 bases). This CDR3 has 14 residues. The germline V gene has CDR1 SGHDT and CDR2 YYEEEE. The ends were cut back, 2 bases at V and 6 bases at J, with 12 bases in the middle. CDR3 nucleotide sequence: TGTGCCAGCAGCTTCGGGGGAGTAGGCAATGAGCAGTTCTTC. It codes for CASSFGGVGNEQFF.

The chain joins TRBV7-2 to TRBJ2-1; 10 nucleotides align to TRBD1. The length of the CDR3 is 18 residues. Germline V gene data show CDR1 as SGHTA and CDR2 as FQGNSA. V trimming: 6 bases; J trimming: 8 bases; junction bases outside the gene matches: 19. CDR3 residues: CASRQKPGQGPPGYEQFF. In DNA form, the CDR3 reads TGTGCCAGCAGACAAAAGCCGGGACAGGGGCCCCCAGGCTATGAGCAGTTCTTC.

This sequence joins TRBV29-1 and TRBJ2-3, with D possibly TRBD2 on 6 matching bases. The ends were cut back, 3 bases at V and 2 bases at J, with 9 bases in the middle. This CDR3 spans 13 amino acids. Germline V gene lookup returns CDR1 SQVTM and CDR2 ANQGSEA. CDR3 nucleotide sequence: TGCAGCGTTGATTGGGGGGTCACAGATACGCAGTATTTT. Protein sequence: CSVDWGVTDTQYF.

The chain couples TRBV7-3 to TRBJ2-1; 9 nucleotides line up with TRBD2. J gave up 5 bases and V 1 base, and 6 bases lay outside the gene matches. CDR1 SGHTA and CDR2 FQGTGA come from the germline V gene. The CDR3 runs 16 residues. As DNA, the CDR3 is TGTGCCAGCAGCTTAAGGGCGGGAGGGCTCGACAATGAGCAGTTCTTC. The encoded protein is CASSLRAGGLDNEQFF.

This chain joins TRBV5-5 and TRBJ1-5; D may be TRBD1 (5 bases). CDR1 and CDR2 from the germline V gene are SGHKS and YYEKEE (reference sequence). V was cut by 4 bases and J by 4 bases, with 12 bases left in between. CDR3 size: 14 residues. The CDR3 coding sequence is TGTGCCAGCAGCCCTTCCCCAGGGAATCAGCCCCAGCATTTT. Its translation: CASSPSPGNQPQHF.

The V gene is TRBV30, the J gene TRBJ1-5; the D gene is possibly TRBD1 (5 bases). Germline V gene data show CDR1 as GTSNPN and CDR2 as SVGIG (reference sequence). The ends were cut back, 0 bases at V and 3 bases at J, with 9 bases in the middle. This CDR3 is built from 14 residues. The CDR3 coding sequence is TGTGCCTGGAGTGTAGACGGACACAATCAGCCCCAGCATTTT. Its translation is CAWSVDGHNQPQHF.

The gene calls are TRBV7-2 and TRBJ1-5; D remains ambiguous. Germline loops: CDR1 SGHTA, CDR2 FQGNSA. V lost 2 bases and J lost 2, with 13 bases in between. There are 16 residues in the CDR3. The CDR3 reads CASSLRYSGGNQPQHF. CDR3 coding DNA: TGTGCCAGCAGCTTAAGGTACAGCGGAGGCAATCAGCCCCAGCATTTT. Complete variable domain (other parts from reference TRBV7-2 and TRBJ1-5): GAGVSQSPSNKVTEKGKDVELRCDPISGHTALYWYRQSLGQGLEFLIYFQGNSAPDKSGLPSDRFSAERTGGSVSTLTIQRTQQEDSAVYLCASSLRYSGGNQPQHFGDGTRLSIL.

The V gene is TRBV4-2, the J gene TRBJ2-1, with D hard to call. V gave up 4 bases and J gave up 0 bases, with 16 bases separating them. Germline CDR1 reads LGHNA; CDR2 reads YNFKEQ. The CDR3 runs 17 residues. DNA for the CDR3: TGTGCCAGCAGCCCCCGAGACGGTAGGAGCTCCTACAATGAGCAGTTCTTC. Amino acid sequence: CASSPRDGRSSYNEQFF.

This clone has a single count. This rearrangement joins TRBV29-1 to TRBJ2-1, with 9 bases aligning to TRBD1. The CDR3 loop spans 13 amino acids. V dropped 6 bases and J dropped 6; count of bases not matched to a gene: 6. Germline V CDR1 and CDR2: SQVTM, ANQGSEA. DNA for the CDR3: TGCAGCGTGGGACAGGGTATGGGCAATGAGCAGTTCTTC. Translating gives CSVGQGMGNEQFF.